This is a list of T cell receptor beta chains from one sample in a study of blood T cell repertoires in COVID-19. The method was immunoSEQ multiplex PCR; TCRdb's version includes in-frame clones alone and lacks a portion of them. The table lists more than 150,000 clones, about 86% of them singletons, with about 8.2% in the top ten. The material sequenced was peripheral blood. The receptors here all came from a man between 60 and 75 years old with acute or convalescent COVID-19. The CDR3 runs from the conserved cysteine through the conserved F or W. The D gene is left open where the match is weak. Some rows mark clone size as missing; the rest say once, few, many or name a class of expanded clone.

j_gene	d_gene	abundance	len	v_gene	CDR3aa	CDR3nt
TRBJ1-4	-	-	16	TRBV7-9	CASSSYMGQLNEKLFF	TGTGCCAGCAGTTCTTATATGGGACAACTTAATGAAAAACTGTTTTTT
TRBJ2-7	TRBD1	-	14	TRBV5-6	CASSQTTGRVEQYF	TGTGCCAGCAGCCAGACGACAGGGAGAGTCGAGCAGTACTTC
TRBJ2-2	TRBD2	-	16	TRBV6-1	CASSDLSSGRPGELFF	TGTGCCAGCAGTGATTTGTCTAGCGGGAGACCCGGGGAGCTGTTTTTT
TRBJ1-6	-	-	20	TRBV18	CASSPLPRGGQSSYNSPLHF	TGTGCCAGCTCACCCCTTCCCCGGGGGGGCCAAAGCTCCTATAATTCACCCCTCCACTTT
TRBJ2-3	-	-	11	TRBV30	CAWKVAQTQYF	TGTGCCTGGAAGGTAGCCCAAACGCAGTATTTT
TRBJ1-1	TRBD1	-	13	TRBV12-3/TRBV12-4	CASSWDRNTEAFF	TGTGCCAGCAGTTGGGACAGGAACACTGAAGCTTTCTTT
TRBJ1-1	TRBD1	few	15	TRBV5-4	CASSLVSGGYTEAFF	TGTGCCAGCAGCTTGGTTTCAGGGGGGTACACTGAAGCTTTCTTT
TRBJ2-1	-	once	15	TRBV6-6	CASSSKGTRNNEQFF	TGTGCCAGCAGTTCTAAGGGGACTCGGAACAATGAGCAGTTCTTC
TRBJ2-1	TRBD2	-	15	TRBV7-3	CASSPTSGRVNEQFF	TGTGCCAGCAGCCCGACTAGCGGGAGGGTTAATGAGCAGTTCTTC
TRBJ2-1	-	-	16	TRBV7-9	CASSPGGGGTHNEQFF	TGTGCCAGCAGCCCTGGGGGGGGCGGGACGCATAATGAGCAGTTCTTC
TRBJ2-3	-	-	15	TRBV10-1	CAIPLGGGCTDTQYF	TGCGCCATCCCTCTTGGGGGCGGATGCACAGATACGCAGTATTTT
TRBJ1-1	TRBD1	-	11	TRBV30	CAWGTGEEAFF	TGTGCCTGGGGTACAGGGGAAGAAGCTTTCTTT
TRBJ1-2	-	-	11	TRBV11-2	CASSSPGGYTF	TGTGCCAGCAGCTCACCGGGGGGCTACACCTTC
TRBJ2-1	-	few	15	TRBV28	CASSLGGRMQGEQFF	TGTGCCAGCAGTTTAGGAGGGCGAATGCAAGGTGAGCAGTTCTTC
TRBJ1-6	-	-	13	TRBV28	CASKASYNSPLHF	TGTGCCAGCAAAGCTTCCTATAATTCACCCCTCCACTTT
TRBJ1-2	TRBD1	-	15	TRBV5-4	CASSLVAGGNYGYTF	TGTGCCAGCAGCTTGGTGGCAGGGGGTAACTATGGCTACACCTTC
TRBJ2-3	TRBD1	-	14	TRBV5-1	CASSPRQGRDTQYF	TGCGCCAGCAGCCCGAGACAGGGACGGGATACGCAGTATTTT
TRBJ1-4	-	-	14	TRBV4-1	CASSQPRQAEKLFF	TGCGCCAGCAGCCAACCGAGACAGGCAGAAAAACTGTTTTTT
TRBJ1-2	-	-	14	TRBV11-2	CASSLDGGASGYTF	TGTGCCAGCAGCTTAGATGGAGGGGCCAGTGGCTACACCTTC
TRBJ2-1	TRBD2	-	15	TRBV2	CASSEQAGGLSEQFF	TGTGCCAGCAGTGAACAAGCGGGAGGGCTGAGTGAGCAGTTCTTC
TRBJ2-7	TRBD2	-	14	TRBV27	CASSGLAGAYEQYF	TGTGCCAGCTCGGGACTAGCGGGAGCCTACGAGCAGTACTTC
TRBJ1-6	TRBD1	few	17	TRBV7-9	CASSGRTGPTLNSPLHF	TGTGCCAGCAGCGGCCGGACAGGCCCTACGCTAAATTCACCCCTCCACTTT
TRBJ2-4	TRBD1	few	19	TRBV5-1	CASSLRFKGALMDKNIQYF	TGCGCCAGCAGCTTGAGGTTCAAGGGGGCCTTGATGGACAAAAACATTCAGTACTTC
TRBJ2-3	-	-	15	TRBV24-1	CATSDSRLGGGTQYF	TGTGCCACCAGTGATTCCCGGCTTGGGGGCGGTACGCAGTATTTT
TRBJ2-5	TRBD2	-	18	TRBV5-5	CASSFGGLAGGPEETQYF	TGTGCCAGCAGCTTCGGGGGACTAGCGGGAGGGCCGGAAGAGACCCAGTACTTC
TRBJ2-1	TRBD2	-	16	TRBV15	CATRGTSGTVGNEQFF	TGTGCCACCAGGGGGACTAGCGGCACCGTAGGGAATGAGCAGTTCTTC
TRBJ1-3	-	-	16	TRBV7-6	CASSISEGPGENTIYF	TGTGCCAGCAGCATCAGCGAGGGCCCGGGGGAAAACACCATATATTTT
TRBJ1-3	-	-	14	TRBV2	CASRAQGSGNTIYF	TGTGCCAGCAGGGCCCAGGGATCTGGAAACACCATATATTTT
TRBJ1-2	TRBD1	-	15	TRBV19	CASSFGQGKDYGYTF	TGTGCCAGTAGTTTTGGACAGGGGAAGGACTATGGCTACACCTTC
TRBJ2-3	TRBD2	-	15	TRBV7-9	CASGIAAGATDTQYF	TGTGCCAGCGGTATAGCAGCGGGAGCCACAGATACGCAGTATTTT
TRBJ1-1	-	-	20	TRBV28	CASSLLGTFPAPAMNTEAFF	TGTGCCAGCAGTTTACTTGGGACATTCCCCGCTCCCGCCATGAACACTGAAGCTTTCTTT
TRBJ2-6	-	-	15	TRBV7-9	CASSPRTAGANVLTF	TGTGCCAGCAGCCCCAGGACAGCTGGGGCCAACGTCCTGACTTTC
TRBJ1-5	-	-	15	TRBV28	CASSSHRVHNQPQHF	TGTGCCAGCAGTTCTCACAGGGTTCACAATCAGCCCCAGCATTTT
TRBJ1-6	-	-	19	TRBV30	CAWSVQGTLTNSYNSPLHF	TGTGCCTGGAGTGTTCAGGGAACCCTTACTAACTCCTATAATTCACCCCTCCACTTT
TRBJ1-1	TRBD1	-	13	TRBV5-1	CASGQGQNTEAFF	TGCGCCAGCGGACAGGGGCAGAACACTGAAGCTTTCTTT
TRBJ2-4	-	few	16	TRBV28	CASSFFSTAGKNIQYF	TGTGCCAGCAGTTTTTTTTCGACAGCGGGCAAAAACATTCAGTACTTC
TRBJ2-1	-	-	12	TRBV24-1	CATQAGYNEQFF	TGTGCCACCCAGGCGGGGTACAATGAGCAGTTCTTC
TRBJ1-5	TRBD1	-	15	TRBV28	CASTIPARGHQPQHF	TGTGCCAGCACCATCCCCGCCAGGGGGCATCAGCCCCAGCATTTT
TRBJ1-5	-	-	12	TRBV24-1	CATAQVNQPQHF	TGTGCCACCGCCCAGGTAAATCAGCCCCAGCATTTT
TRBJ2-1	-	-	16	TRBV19	CASVTAPPTGRNEQFF	TGTGCCAGCGTCACGGCTCCCCCGACAGGCCGGAATGAGCAGTTCTTC
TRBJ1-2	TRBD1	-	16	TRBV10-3	CAISGARGQVNYGYTF	TGTGCCATCAGTGGGGCCCGGGGACAGGTTAACTATGGCTACACCTTC
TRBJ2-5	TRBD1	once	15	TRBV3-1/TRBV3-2	CASSQGGQGGETQYF	TGTGCCAGCAGCCAAGGGGGACAGGGAGGAGAGACCCAGTACTTC
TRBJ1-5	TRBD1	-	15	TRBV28	CASSFTGGIGQPQHF	TGTGCCAGCAGTTTCACAGGGGGAATCGGTCAGCCCCAGCATTTT